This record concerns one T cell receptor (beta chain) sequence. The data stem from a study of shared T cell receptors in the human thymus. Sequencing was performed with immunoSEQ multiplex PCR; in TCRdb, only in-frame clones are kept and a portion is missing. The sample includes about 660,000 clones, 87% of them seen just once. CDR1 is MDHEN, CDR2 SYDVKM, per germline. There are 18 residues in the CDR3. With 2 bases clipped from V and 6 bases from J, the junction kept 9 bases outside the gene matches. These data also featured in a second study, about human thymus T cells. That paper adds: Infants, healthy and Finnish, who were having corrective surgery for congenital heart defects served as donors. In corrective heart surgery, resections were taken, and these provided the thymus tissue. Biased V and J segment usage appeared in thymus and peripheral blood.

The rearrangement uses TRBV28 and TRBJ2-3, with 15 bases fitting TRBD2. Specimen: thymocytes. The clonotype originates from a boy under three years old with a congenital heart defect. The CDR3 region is CASSLPTLGLAGGDTQYF. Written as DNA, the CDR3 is TGTGCCAGCAGTTTACCTACATTGGGACTAGCGGGGGGTGATACGCAGTATTTT. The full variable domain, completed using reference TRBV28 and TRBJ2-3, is DVKVTQSSRYLVKRTGEKVFLECVQDMDHENMFWYRQDPGLGLRLIYFSYDVKMKEKGDIPEGYSVSREKKERFSLILESASTNQTSMYLCASSLPTLGLAGGDTQYFGPGTRLTVL.